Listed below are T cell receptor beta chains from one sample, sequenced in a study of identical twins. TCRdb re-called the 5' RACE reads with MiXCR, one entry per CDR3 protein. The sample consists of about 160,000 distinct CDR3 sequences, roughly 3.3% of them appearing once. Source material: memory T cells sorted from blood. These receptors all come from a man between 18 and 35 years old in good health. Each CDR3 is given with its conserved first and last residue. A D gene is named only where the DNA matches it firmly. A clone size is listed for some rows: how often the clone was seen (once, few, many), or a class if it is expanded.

DNA: TGTGCCAGCAGCTCGCGGCAGCGGATCACTGAAGCTTTCTTT
CDR3: CASSSRQRITEAFF
size: many
V: TRBV13
J: TRBJ1-1
D: -
length: 14

DNA: TGTGCCATCAGGGCCTTTGGACAGGGGCGTAGCGGCTACACCTTC
CDR3: CAIRAFGQGRSGYTF
size: few
V: TRBV10-3
J: TRBJ1-2
D: TRBD1
length: 15

DNA: TGCAGTGCTACCGGGTCTCTCTGGGATACGCAGTATTTT
CDR3: CSATGSLWDTQYF
size: many
V: TRBV20-1
J: TRBJ2-3
D: -
length: 13

DNA: TGCGGCGGGGAAGAATACACTGAAGCTTTCTTT
CDR3: CGGEEYTEAFF
size: many
V: TRBV18
J: TRBJ1-1
D: -
length: 11

DNA: TGCAGTGCTAGAGATCAGACTAGCGGACCACAAGATACGCAGTATTTT
CDR3: CSARDQTSGPQDTQYF
size: -
V: TRBV20-1
J: TRBJ2-3
D: TRBD2
length: 16

DNA: TGTGCCAGCAGTGAAATCCTCGGGGGTAATAAGGACAATGAGCAGTTCTTC
CDR3: CASSEILGGNKDNEQFF
size: many
V: TRBV2
J: TRBJ2-1
D: -
length: 17

DNA: TGTGCCAGCAGTTTTAGTAGCGGGAGTTGGGCCGGGGAGCTGTTTTTT
CDR3: CASSFSSGSWAGELFF
size: many
V: TRBV12-3/TRBV12-4
J: TRBJ2-2
D: TRBD2
length: 16

DNA: TGTGCCAGCAGTGAAGCGTCACGATACGAGCAGTACTTC
CDR3: CASSEASRYEQYF
size: few
V: TRBV6-1
J: TRBJ2-7
D: -
length: 13

DNA: TGCAGTGCTTCTAGCGGAGCCTTCGAGGAGACCCAGTACTTC
CDR3: CSASSGAFEETQYF
size: many
V: TRBV20-1
J: TRBJ2-5
D: TRBD2
length: 14

DNA: TGTGCCAGCAGTACTAGCGGGGCTTCGGGGAATGAGCAGTTCTTC
CDR3: CASSTSGASGNEQFF
size: many
V: TRBV28
J: TRBJ2-1
D: TRBD2
length: 15

DNA: TGTGCCAGCAGCAGACGACAGTCCATAGGGGGCAATGAGCAGTTCTTC
CDR3: CASSRRQSIGGNEQFF
size: -
V: TRBV11-3
J: TRBJ2-1
D: -
length: 16

DNA: TGTGCCAGCAACAACAGAGGACAAGAGACCCAGTACTTC
CDR3: CASNNRGQETQYF
size: many
V: TRBV2
J: TRBJ2-5
D: -
length: 13

DNA: TGTGCCACCGGCTTTGGCGGGGATAGGGCTGAGCAGTTCTTC
CDR3: CATGFGGDRAEQFF
size: many
V: TRBV10-3
J: TRBJ2-1
D: -
length: 14

DNA: TGTGCCAGTAGTATCCAGGGAACCCGAGCTAACTATGGCTACACCTTC
CDR3: CASSIQGTRANYGYTF
size: few
V: TRBV19
J: TRBJ1-2
D: -
length: 16

DNA: TGTGCCTGGAGTGTTGGGAGCCTTACGCAGTATTTT
CDR3: CAWSVGSLTQYF
size: many
V: TRBV30
J: TRBJ2-3
D: -
length: 12

DNA: TGTGCCAGCAGTGAAGCGCCTGTGAAGGGTTCACCCCTCCACTTT
CDR3: CASSEAPVKGSPLHF
size: many
V: TRBV2
J: TRBJ1-6
D: -
length: 15

DNA: TGTGCCAGCAGCATACGGACAGGGAGGTTGAACACTGAAGCTTTCTTT
CDR3: CASSIRTGRLNTEAFF
size: many
V: TRBV5-5
J: TRBJ1-1
D: TRBD1
length: 16

DNA: TGCGCCAGCAGCCAAGAGGTGGAGTCTGGGGCCAACGTCCTGACTTTC
CDR3: CASSQEVESGANVLTF
size: -
V: TRBV4-3
J: TRBJ2-6
D: -
length: 16

DNA: TGTGCCAGCAGCAACCTCGTCGGCTTCACAGATACGCAGTATTTT
CDR3: CASSNLVGFTDTQYF
size: many
V: TRBV12-3/TRBV12-4
J: TRBJ2-3
D: -
length: 15

DNA: TGTGCCAGTAATGCGGGAGGGCCTTACGAGCAGTACTTC
CDR3: CASNAGGPYEQYF
size: -
V: TRBV19
J: TRBJ2-7
D: TRBD2
length: 13

DNA: TGTGCCAGCAGCCCCGGGACCTCAAACTACAATGAGCAGTTCTTC
CDR3: CASSPGTSNYNEQFF
size: many
V: TRBV11-2
J: TRBJ2-1
D: -
length: 15

DNA: TGTGCCAGCAGTTTTAGGGGACTAGCGGGCCACAATGAGCAGTTCTTC
CDR3: CASSFRGLAGHNEQFF
size: many
V: TRBV12-3/TRBV12-4
J: TRBJ2-1
D: TRBD2
length: 16

DNA: TGTGCCAGCAGTTACATTGTGGGGAGTCCAGGGTTTGGTTACAATGAGCAGTTCTTC
CDR3: CASSYIVGSPGFGYNEQFF
size: many
V: TRBV6-2/TRBV6-3
J: TRBJ2-1
D: -
length: 19

DNA: TGTGCCAGCAGTTACTCGAACCTAGCGCGACCCTACGAGCAGTACTTC
CDR3: CASSYSNLARPYEQYF
size: -
V: TRBV6-2/TRBV6-3
J: TRBJ2-7
D: -
length: 16

DNA: TGTGCCAGCAGCCAAGTGCTCGGGAAGTCTCGTGAGCAGTACTTC
CDR3: CASSQVLGKSREQYF
size: many
V: TRBV4-2
J: TRBJ2-7
D: -
length: 15

DNA: TGCAGTGCTAGAGTTCGGGACTACCCTTACACCGGGGAGCTGTTTTTT
CDR3: CSARVRDYPYTGELFF
size: many
V: TRBV20-1
J: TRBJ2-2
D: TRBD2
length: 16

DNA: TGCGCCAGCAGCAAGGGGGCAAGGACAGATACGCAGTATTTT
CDR3: CASSKGARTDTQYF
size: many
V: TRBV5-1
J: TRBJ2-3
D: TRBD1
length: 14

DNA: TGTGCCAGCAGCGTATCCCAGTTAACGTACAATGAGCAGTTCTTC
CDR3: CASSVSQLTYNEQFF
size: many
V: TRBV9
J: TRBJ2-1
D: -
length: 15

DNA: TGCGCCAGCAGCTTGGCCGGGACGAACACTGAAGCTTTCTTT
CDR3: CASSLAGTNTEAFF
size: many
V: TRBV5-1
J: TRBJ1-1
D: -
length: 14

DNA: TGTGCCAGCAGAACCGCTGACGGAACCTACGAGCAGTACTTC
CDR3: CASRTADGTYEQYF
size: many
V: TRBV6-2/TRBV6-3
J: TRBJ2-7
D: -
length: 14

DNA: TGCGCCAGCAGCTCACTAGCGGGAAAGGACAAAAACATTCAGTACTTC
CDR3: CASSSLAGKDKNIQYF
size: many
V: TRBV5-1
J: TRBJ2-4
D: TRBD2
length: 16

DNA: TGCAGTGCCCGAGGGGCCCCTCGGGGTGAGCAGTTCTTC
CDR3: CSARGAPRGEQFF
size: many
V: TRBV20-1
J: TRBJ2-1
D: -
length: 13

DNA: TGTGCCAGCAGCGCGGACAGAGTCGCCTACGAGCAGTACTTC
CDR3: CASSADRVAYEQYF
size: many
V: TRBV7-2
J: TRBJ2-7
D: -
length: 14

DNA: TGTGCCAGCAGCCTGCCGGGGCTGGGAGAGACCCAGTACTTC
CDR3: CASSLPGLGETQYF
size: many
V: TRBV28
J: TRBJ2-5
D: -
length: 14

DNA: TGTGCCAGCAGTTTACTCACAGGGGGTAGGGAGACCCAGTACTTC
CDR3: CASSLLTGGRETQYF
size: many
V: TRBV28
J: TRBJ2-5
D: TRBD1
length: 15

DNA: TGCGCCAGCAGTGACACTTCCTACTCTGGGGCCAACGTCCTGACTTTC
CDR3: CASSDTSYSGANVLTF
size: few
V: TRBV5-1
J: TRBJ2-6
D: -
length: 16

DNA: TGTGCCAGCAGTTTGAAGGGGGCGAGCTATGGCTACACCTTC
CDR3: CASSLKGASYGYTF
size: many
V: TRBV27
J: TRBJ1-2
D: TRBD1
length: 14

DNA: TGTGCCAGCAGCCGCCAAGCGGGGTCGCTCTATGAGCAGTTCTTC
CDR3: CASSRQAGSLYEQFF
size: many
V: TRBV7-9
J: TRBJ2-1
D: TRBD2
length: 15

DNA: TGTGCCAGCAAGAGGGACAGTACATACGAGCAGTACTTC
CDR3: CASKRDSTYEQYF
size: many
V: TRBV27
J: TRBJ2-7
D: TRBD1
length: 13

DNA: TGTGCCAGCAGTCCACAGGTCTCTGGAAACACCATATATTTT
CDR3: CASSPQVSGNTIYF
size: many
V: TRBV6-1
J: TRBJ1-3
D: -
length: 14

DNA: TGTGCCAGCAGCTCCGGGGGAGGGCAAGTAGATACGCAGTATTTT
CDR3: CASSSGGGQVDTQYF
size: medium-sized
V: TRBV11-2
J: TRBJ2-3
D: TRBD2
length: 15

DNA: TGTGCCAGTAAATTACAGGGAAACAATGAGCAGTTCTTC
CDR3: CASKLQGNNEQFF
size: many
V: TRBV19
J: TRBJ2-1
D: -
length: 13

DNA: TGTGCCAGCTCACCACCGGTGGGAAATGAGCAGTTCTTC
CDR3: CASSPPVGNEQFF
size: many
V: TRBV18
J: TRBJ2-1
D: -
length: 13

DNA: TGTGCCAGCAGTTACGGTGGAGGGAGCAATCAGCCCCAGCATTTT
CDR3: CASSYGGGSNQPQHF
size: many
V: TRBV6-2/TRBV6-3
J: TRBJ1-5
D: -
length: 15

DNA: TGTGCCAGCAGCCAAGACCGATCCAGGGTAAAAACTTTCTTT
CDR3: CASSQDRSRVKTFF
size: many
V: TRBV4-2
J: TRBJ1-1
D: -
length: 14

DNA: TGCGCCAGCAGCCCCCCCAGGAGCTCTGGGGCCAACGTCCTGACTTTC
CDR3: CASSPPRSSGANVLTF
size: many
V: TRBV5-1
J: TRBJ2-6
D: -
length: 16

DNA: TGTGCCAGCAGCCCCGCCTCGGATACGCAGTATTTT
CDR3: CASSPASDTQYF
size: few
V: TRBV7-8
J: TRBJ2-3
D: -
length: 12

DNA: TGTGCCAGCCGGCGCGCCAGTAGCACAGATACGCAGTATTTT
CDR3: CASRRASSTDTQYF
size: many
V: TRBV2
J: TRBJ2-3
D: -
length: 14

DNA: TGTGCCAGCAGCCAACAGGGGGCGTACAGGACCGGGGAGCTGTTTTTT
CDR3: CASSQQGAYRTGELFF
size: many
V: TRBV3-1
J: TRBJ2-2
D: TRBD1
length: 16

DNA: TGCAGCGTTGGTGCCGGAGGCAATCAGCCCCAGCATTTT
CDR3: CSVGAGGNQPQHF
size: many
V: TRBV29-1
J: TRBJ1-5
D: -
length: 13

DNA: TGTGCCAGCAGTTTTAGACAGCGTAATCAGCCCCAGCATTTT
CDR3: CASSFRQRNQPQHF
size: many
V: TRBV12-3/TRBV12-4
J: TRBJ1-5
D: -
length: 14